A selection of T cell receptor beta chains follows, all from one sample in a study of cytomegalovirus exposure and HLA in healthy donors. The repertoire was sequenced with immunoSEQ multiplex PCR; TCRdb's copy has only in-frame clones and lacks some. The sample consists of 200,000 to 250,000 clones, less than 90% of them appearing once. The sequenced sample consisted of PBMCs. Every receptor here comes from a man between 18 and 29 years old in good health and CMV-seropositive. Each CDR3 is given with its conserved first and last residue. The D gene is left open where the match is weak. Where a row states a size, it is once, few, many or the class of an expanded clone; other rows omit it.

TRBV2	TRBD2	16	TRBJ2-1	once	CASSGAGTSGYNEQFF	TGTGCCAGCAGCGGAGCCGGGACTAGCGGTTACAATGAGCAGTTCTTC
TRBV11-2	NA	15	TRBJ1-2	NA	CASSTLITGNYGYTF	TGTGCCAGCAGCACCCTAATCACAGGGAACTATGGCTACACCTTC
TRBV10-3	TRBD2	17	TRBJ2-3	NA	CAISERTSGRLPDTQYF	TGTGCCATCAGTGAGAGGACTAGCGGGAGGCTACCAGATACGCAGTATTTT
TRBV7-8	TRBD2	17	TRBJ2-7	once	CASRRGSGTSATYEQYF	TGTGCCAGCAGGAGGGGGTCCGGGACTAGCGCGACCTACGAGCAGTACTTC
TRBV7-8	NA	15	TRBJ2-5	NA	CASSLRPGFQETQYF	TGTGCCAGCAGCTTAAGGCCGGGATTCCAAGAGACCCAGTACTTC
TRBV9	NA	13	TRBJ2-1	NA	CASSPSLGYEQFF	TGTGCCAGCAGCCCCAGCTTGGGGTATGAGCAGTTCTTC
TRBV9	NA	14	TRBJ2-7	NA	CASSLDVYSYEQYF	TGTGCCAGCAGCCTGGACGTATACTCCTACGAGCAGTACTTC
TRBV28	NA	11	TRBJ2-7	NA	CASSQYYEQYF	TGTGCCAGCAGTCAGTACTACGAGCAGTACTTC
TRBV7-2	NA	13	TRBJ2-7	NA	CASSRGRDYEQYF	TGTGCCAGCAGTAGGGGGAGGGATTACGAGCAGTACTTC
TRBV5-4	TRBD2	15	TRBJ2-3	NA	CASSLASGRLDTQYF	TGTGCCAGCAGCTTGGCTAGCGGGAGACTAGATACGCAGTATTTT
TRBV7-2	TRBD2	16	TRBJ2-3	NA	CASSLQAGGGTDTQYF	TGTGCCAGCAGCTTACAAGCGGGAGGCGGCACAGATACGCAGTATTTT
TRBV25-1	NA	14	TRBJ1-2	few	CASSEGPGAYGYTF	TGTGCCAGCAGTGAAGGGCCGGGCGCCTATGGCTACACCTTC
TRBV7-9	NA	13	TRBJ1-2	NA	CASSNGPPWGYTF	TGTGCCAGCAGCAACGGGCCCCCCTGGGGCTACACCTTC
TRBV7-9	NA	11	TRBJ1-4	once	CASSSREKLFF	TGTGCCAGCAGCTCGCGAGAAAAACTGTTTTTT
TRBV5-6	TRBD2	16	TRBJ2-7	NA	CASSLVVTSGSYEQYF	TGTGCCAGCAGCTTGGTGGTGACTAGCGGGAGCTACGAGCAGTACTTC
TRBV9	NA	15	TRBJ1-1	NA	CASSVADDEYTEAFF	TGTGCCAGCAGCGTAGCGGATGATGAGTACACTGAAGCTTTCTTT
TRBV27	NA	14	TRBJ1-5	NA	CASSLRDSNQPQHF	TGTGCCAGCAGTCTCCGAGATAGCAATCAGCCCCAGCATTTT
TRBV29-1	TRBD1	13	TRBJ2-7	NA	CSAGQGRRSEQYF	TGCAGCGCCGGACAGGGACGTCGTTCCGAGCAGTACTTC
TRBV25-1	NA	14	TRBJ2-1	NA	CASREAGFYNEQFF	TGTGCCAGCAGGGAAGCCGGGTTCTACAATGAGCAGTTCTTC
TRBV2	NA	12	TRBJ2-7	NA	CASTGTSYEQYF	TGTGCCAGCACCGGGACATCATACGAGCAGTACTTC
TRBV7-2	NA	16	TRBJ2-2	NA	CASSPGTLINTGELFF	TGTGCCAGCAGCCCCGGGACCCTGATTAACACCGGGGAGCTGTTTTTT
TRBV27	TRBD1	16	TRBJ1-5	NA	CASSLSGQVSNQPQHF	TGTGCCAGCAGTTTATCGGGACAGGTATCAAATCAGCCCCAGCATTTT
TRBV2	NA	14	TRBJ2-7	NA	CASSAPNDSYEQYF	TGTGCCAGCAGTGCCCCCAATGACTCCTACGAGCAGTACTTC
TRBV7-6	TRBD1	16	TRBJ1-1	NA	CASSLALGTGNTEAFF	TGTGCCAGCAGCTTAGCCCTCGGGACAGGGAACACTGAAGCTTTCTTT
TRBV6-4	NA	13	TRBJ1-1	NA	CASSDRDNTEAFF	TGTGCCAGCAGTGACAGGGATAACACTGAAGCTTTCTTT
TRBV2	TRBD2	15	TRBJ2-5	once	CASSGILAEAGTQYF	TGTGCCAGCAGCGGAATACTAGCGGAGGCGGGGACCCAGTACTTC
TRBV11-2	TRBD1	18	TRBJ1-2	NA	CASSLVSGGGQSNYGYTF	TGTGCCAGCAGCTTAGTGTCCGGCGGGGGACAGTCTAACTATGGCTACACCTTC
TRBV9	NA	13	TRBJ2-2	NA	CASSVGQTGELFF	TGTGCCAGCAGCGTAGGACAGACCGGGGAGCTGTTTTTT
TRBV7-9	NA	15	TRBJ1-2	few	CASSLLSDINYGYTF	TGTGCCAGCAGCTTATTGTCAGATATTAACTATGGCTACACCTTC
TRBV12-5	NA	12	TRBJ2-5	once	CASGLVQETQYF	TGTGCTAGTGGTTTGGTACAGGAGACCCAGTACTTC
TRBV9	NA	9	TRBJ2-7	NA	CASNHEQYF	TGTGCCAGCAATCACGAGCAGTACTTC
TRBV4-2	TRBD2	15	TRBJ2-3	NA	CASSQMERGVDTQYF	TGTGCCAGCAGCCAAATGGAGCGGGGGGTAGATACGCAGTATTTT
TRBV14	NA	15	TRBJ2-7	NA	CASSQGLATSYEQYF	TGTGCCAGCAGCCAAGGACTTGCCACCTCCTACGAGCAGTACTTC
TRBV5-6	TRBD2	16	TRBJ2-1	NA	CASSYPTSGRRIKQFF	TGTGCCAGCAGCTACCCGACTAGCGGGAGAAGAATAAAGCAGTTCTTC
TRBV4-3	NA	14	TRBJ1-2	NA	CASSQSTGIYGYTF	TGCGCCAGCAGCCAATCCACAGGGATCTATGGCTACACCTTC
TRBV19	TRBD1	15	TRBJ2-1	NA	CASTPDRGRRDEQFF	TGTGCCAGTACCCCAGACAGGGGGCGCAGGGATGAGCAGTTCTTC
TRBV4-1	NA	18	TRBJ1-5	NA	CASSQGTIQGIGNQPQHF	TGCGCCAGCAGCCAGGGGACTATCCAGGGGATCGGCAATCAGCCCCAGCATTTT
TRBV28	TRBD1	15	TRBJ1-5	NA	CASSVGTGRNQPQHF	TGTGCCAGCAGTGTCGGGACAGGGAGGAATCAGCCCCAGCATTTT
TRBV27	TRBD1	16	TRBJ1-2	NA	CASSLPRYGQGAGYTF	TGTGCCAGCAGCCTCCCCCGTTATGGACAGGGGGCAGGCTACACCTTC
TRBV23-1	TRBD2	20	TRBJ2-7	NA	CASSQSGRGPDSGRPYEQYF	TGCGCCAGCAGTCAATCAGGTAGGGGTCCCGATAGCGGGAGGCCCTACGAGCAGTACTTC
TRBV30	NA	14	TRBJ1-5	NA	CAWSDGGLYQPQHF	TGTGCCTGGAGTGATGGGGGACTTTATCAGCCCCAGCATTTT
TRBV6-5	NA	16	TRBJ2-1	NA	CASSYDREGSYNEQFF	TGTGCCAGCAGTTACGACCGCGAGGGCTCCTACAATGAGCAGTTCTTC